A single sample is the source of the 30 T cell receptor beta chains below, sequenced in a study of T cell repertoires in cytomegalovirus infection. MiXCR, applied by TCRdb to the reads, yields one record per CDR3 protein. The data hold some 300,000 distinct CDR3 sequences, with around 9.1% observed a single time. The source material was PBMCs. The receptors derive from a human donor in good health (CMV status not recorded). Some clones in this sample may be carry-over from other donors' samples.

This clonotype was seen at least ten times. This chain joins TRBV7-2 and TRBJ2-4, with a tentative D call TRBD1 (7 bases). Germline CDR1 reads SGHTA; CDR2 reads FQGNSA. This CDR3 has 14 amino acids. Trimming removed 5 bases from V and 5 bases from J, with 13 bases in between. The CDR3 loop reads CASSPGGTENIQYF. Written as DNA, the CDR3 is TGTGCCAGCAGCCCAGGGGGGACTGAAAACATTCAGTACTTC.

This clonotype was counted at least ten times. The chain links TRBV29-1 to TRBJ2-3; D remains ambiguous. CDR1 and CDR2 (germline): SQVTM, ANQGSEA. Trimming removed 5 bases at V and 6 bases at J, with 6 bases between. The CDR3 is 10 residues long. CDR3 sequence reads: CSVFSDTQYF. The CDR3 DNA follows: TGCAGCGTTTTTTCGGATACGCAGTATTTT.

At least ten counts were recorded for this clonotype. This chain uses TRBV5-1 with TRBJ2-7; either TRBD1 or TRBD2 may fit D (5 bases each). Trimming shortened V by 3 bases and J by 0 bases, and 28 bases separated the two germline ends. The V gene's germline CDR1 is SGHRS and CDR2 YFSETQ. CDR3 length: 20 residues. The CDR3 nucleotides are TGCGCCAGCAGCTCGGGGAGACAGAAATGCTCCAGACCGAGCTCCTACGAGCAGTACGTC. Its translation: CASSSGRQKCSRPSSYEQYV.

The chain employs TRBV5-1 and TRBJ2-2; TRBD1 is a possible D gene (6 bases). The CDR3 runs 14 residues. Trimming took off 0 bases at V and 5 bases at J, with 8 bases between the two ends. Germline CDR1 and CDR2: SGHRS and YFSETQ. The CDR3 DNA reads TGCGCCAGCAGCTTGGATACAGGGACCGGGGAGCTGTTTTTT. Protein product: CASSLDTGTGELFF. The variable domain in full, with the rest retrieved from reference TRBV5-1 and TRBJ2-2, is KAGVTQTPRYLIKTRGQQVTLSCSPISGHRSVSWYQQTPGQGLQFLFEYFSETQRNKGNFPGRFSGRQFSNSRSEMNVSTLELGDSALYLCASSLDTGTGELFFGEGSRLTVL.

For the CDR3, the DNA is TGCAGTGCTATACACATTTCGAACTATGGCTACACCTTC. It codes for CSAIHISNYGYTF. This chain links TRBV20-1 with TRBJ1-2; D unresolved. Germline CDR1 is DFQATT and CDR2 is SNEGSKA (reference sequence). The CDR3 runs 13 residues. V was trimmed by 4 bases and J by 2 bases, leaving 11 bases between them.

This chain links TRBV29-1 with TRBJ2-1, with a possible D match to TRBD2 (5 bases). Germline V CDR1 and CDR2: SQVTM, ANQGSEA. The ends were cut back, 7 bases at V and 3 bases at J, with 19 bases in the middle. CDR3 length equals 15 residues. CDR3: CSADGIFGFYNEQFF. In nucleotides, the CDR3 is TGCAGCGCCGACGGGATTTTTGGTTTCTACAATGAGCAGTTCTTC.

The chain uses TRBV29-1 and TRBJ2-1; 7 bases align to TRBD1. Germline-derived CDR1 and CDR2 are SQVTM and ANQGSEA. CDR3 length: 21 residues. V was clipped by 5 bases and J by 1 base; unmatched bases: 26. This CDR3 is CSVLGGRPTSRLISSYNEQFF. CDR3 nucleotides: TGCAGCGTTTTAGGGGGCCGTCCCACCTCCCGCCTTATCTCTTCCTACAATGAGCAGTTCTTC.

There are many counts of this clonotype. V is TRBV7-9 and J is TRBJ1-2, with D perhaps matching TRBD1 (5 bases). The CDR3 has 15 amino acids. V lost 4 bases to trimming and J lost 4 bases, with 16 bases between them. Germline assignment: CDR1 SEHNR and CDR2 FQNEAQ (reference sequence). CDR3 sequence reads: CASSSPRTGGYGYTF. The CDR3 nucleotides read TGTGCCAGCAGCTCGCCCCGAACCGGGGGCTATGGCTACACCTTC.

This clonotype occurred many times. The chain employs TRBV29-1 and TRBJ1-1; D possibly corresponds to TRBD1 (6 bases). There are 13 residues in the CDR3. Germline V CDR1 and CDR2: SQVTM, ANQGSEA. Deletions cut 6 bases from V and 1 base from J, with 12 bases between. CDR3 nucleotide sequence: TGCAGCGTAGCGGGACAACGGAACACTGAAGCTTTCTTT. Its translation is CSVAGQRNTEAFF.

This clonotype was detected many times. The CDR3, as DNA: TGTGCCATTCGGGGGGGACTAGCGACTTCCTACGAGCAGTACTTC. This encodes CAIRGGLATSYEQYF. The chain recombines TRBV10-3 with TRBJ2-7, with TRBD2 matching 10 bases. This CDR3 is built from 15 residues. Germline loops: CDR1 ENHRY, CDR2 SYGVKD. V dropped 9 bases and J dropped 1; count of bases not matched to a gene: 9.

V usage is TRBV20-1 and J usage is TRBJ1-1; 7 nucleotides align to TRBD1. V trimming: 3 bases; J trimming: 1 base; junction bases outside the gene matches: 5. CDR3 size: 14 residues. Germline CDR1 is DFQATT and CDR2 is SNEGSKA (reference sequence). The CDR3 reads CSARGGGPNTEAFF. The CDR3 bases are TGCAGTGCTAGGGGAGGGGGCCCGAACACTGAAGCTTTCTTT.

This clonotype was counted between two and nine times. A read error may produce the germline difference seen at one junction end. The CDR3 loop reads CASGDGRYTDTQYF. The CDR3 DNA reads as TGTGCCAGCGGAGACGGACGGTACACAGATACGCAGTATTTT. The V and J genes are TRBV4-1 and TRBJ2-3; tentatively, D is TRBD2 (5 bases). Per the germline V gene, CDR1 is MGHRA and CDR2 is YSYEKL. CDR3 size: 14 residues.

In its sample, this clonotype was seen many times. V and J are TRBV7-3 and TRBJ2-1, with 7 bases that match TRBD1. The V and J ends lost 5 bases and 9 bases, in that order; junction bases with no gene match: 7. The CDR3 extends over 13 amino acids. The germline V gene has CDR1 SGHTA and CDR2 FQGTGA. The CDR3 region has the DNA TGTGCCAGCAGCCTTCGACAGGGTGGTGAGCAGTTCTTC. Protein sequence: CASSLRQGGEQFF.

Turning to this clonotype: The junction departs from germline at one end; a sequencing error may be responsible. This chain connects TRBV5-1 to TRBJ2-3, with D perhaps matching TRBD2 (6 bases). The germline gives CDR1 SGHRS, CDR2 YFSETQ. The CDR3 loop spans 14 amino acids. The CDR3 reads CTSSLGGQADTQYF. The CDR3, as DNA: TGCACCAGCAGCTTGGGAGGACAAGCAGATACGCAGTATTTT.

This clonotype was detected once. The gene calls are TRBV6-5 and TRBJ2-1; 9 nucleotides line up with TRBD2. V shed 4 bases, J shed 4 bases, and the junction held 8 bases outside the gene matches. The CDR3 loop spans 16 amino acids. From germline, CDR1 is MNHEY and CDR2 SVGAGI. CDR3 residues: CASSLISGGPYNEQFF. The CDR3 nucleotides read TGTGCCAGCAGTTTAATTAGCGGGGGACCATACAATGAGCAGTTCTTC.

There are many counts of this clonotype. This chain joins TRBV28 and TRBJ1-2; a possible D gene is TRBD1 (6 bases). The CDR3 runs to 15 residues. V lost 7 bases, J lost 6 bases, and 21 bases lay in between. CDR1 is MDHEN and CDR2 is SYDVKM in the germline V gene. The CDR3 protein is CASIDHSPGADGYTF. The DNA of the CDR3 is TGTGCCAGCATCGATCATTCCCCAGGGGCTGATGGCTACACCTTC.

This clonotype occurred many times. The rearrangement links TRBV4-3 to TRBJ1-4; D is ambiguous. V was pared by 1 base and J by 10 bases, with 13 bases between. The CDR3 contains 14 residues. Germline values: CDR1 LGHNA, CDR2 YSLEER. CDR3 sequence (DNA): TGCGCCAGCAGCCAAGGGCCGGTGGAGGGAAAACTGTTTTTT. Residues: CASSQGPVEGKLFF.

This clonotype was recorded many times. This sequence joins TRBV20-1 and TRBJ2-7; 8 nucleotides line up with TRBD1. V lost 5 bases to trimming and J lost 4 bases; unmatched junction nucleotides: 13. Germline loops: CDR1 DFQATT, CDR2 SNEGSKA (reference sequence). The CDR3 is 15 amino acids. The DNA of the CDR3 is TGCAGTGCTCATACAGGACAGGGATATGATTACGAGCAGTACTTC. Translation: CSAHTGQGYDYEQYF.

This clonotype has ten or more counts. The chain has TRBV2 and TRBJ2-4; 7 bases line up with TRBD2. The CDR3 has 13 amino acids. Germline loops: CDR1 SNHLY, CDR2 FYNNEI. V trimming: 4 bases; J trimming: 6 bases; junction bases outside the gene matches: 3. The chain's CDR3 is CASSGDYGNIQYF. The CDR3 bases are TGTGCCAGCAGTGGGGACTACGGAAACATTCAGTACTTC.

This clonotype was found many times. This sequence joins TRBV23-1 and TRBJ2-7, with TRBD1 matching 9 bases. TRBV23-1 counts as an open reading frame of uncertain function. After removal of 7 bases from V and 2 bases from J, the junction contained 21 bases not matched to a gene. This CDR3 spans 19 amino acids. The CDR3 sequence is CASNPGGTGLTRSPYEQYF. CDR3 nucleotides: TGCGCCAGCAACCCTGGAGGGACAGGGTTGACTAGGAGCCCCTACGAGCAGTACTTC.

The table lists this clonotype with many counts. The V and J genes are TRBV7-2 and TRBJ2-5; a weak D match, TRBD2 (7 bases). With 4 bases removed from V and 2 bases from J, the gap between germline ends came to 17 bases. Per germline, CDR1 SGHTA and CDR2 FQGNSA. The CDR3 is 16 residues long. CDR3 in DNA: TGTGCCAGCAGCTACAGAAGGGGGGGACCACAAGAGACCCAGTACTTC. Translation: CASSYRRGGPQETQYF.

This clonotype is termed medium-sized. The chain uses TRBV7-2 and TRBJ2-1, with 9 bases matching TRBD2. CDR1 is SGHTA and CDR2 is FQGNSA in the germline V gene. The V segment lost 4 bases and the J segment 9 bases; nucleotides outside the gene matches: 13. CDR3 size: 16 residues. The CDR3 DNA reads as TGTGCCAGCAGCTCATACCTAGGGACTAGCATCGGTGAGCAGTTCTTC. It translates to CASSSYLGTSIGEQFF.

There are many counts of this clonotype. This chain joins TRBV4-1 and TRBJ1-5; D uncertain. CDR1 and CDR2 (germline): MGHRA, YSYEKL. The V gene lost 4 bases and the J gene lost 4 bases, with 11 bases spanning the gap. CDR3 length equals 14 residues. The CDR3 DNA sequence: TGCGCCAGCAGCCCACAGAGTAATAATCAGCCCCAGCATTTT. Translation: CASSPQSNNQPQHF.

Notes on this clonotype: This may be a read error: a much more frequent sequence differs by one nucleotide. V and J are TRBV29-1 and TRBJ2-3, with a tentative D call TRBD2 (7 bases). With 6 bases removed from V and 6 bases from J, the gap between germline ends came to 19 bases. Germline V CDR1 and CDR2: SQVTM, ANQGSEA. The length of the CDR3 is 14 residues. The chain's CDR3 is CSVAGALLNDTQYF. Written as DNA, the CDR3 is TGCAGCGTCGCGGGGGCCCTCTTGAATGATACGCAGTATTTT.

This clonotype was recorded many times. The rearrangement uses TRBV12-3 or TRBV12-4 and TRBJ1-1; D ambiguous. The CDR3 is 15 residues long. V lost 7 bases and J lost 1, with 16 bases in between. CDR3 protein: CASTLRVVGNTEAFF. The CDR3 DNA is TGTGCCAGCACCCTCCGCGTAGTAGGGAACACTGAAGCTTTCTTT.

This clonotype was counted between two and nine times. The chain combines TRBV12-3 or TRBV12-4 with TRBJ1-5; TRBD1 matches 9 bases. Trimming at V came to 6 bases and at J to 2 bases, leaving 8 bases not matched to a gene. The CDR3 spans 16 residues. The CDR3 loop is CASRGQGGFGNQPQHF. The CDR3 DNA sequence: TGTGCCAGCAGGGGACAGGGTGGTTTTGGCAATCAGCCCCAGCATTTT.

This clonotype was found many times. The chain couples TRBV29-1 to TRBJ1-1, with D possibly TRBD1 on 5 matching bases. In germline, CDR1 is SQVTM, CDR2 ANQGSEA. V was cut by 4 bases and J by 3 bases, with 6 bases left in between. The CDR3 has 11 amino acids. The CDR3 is CSVGGDTEAFF. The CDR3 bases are TGCAGCGTTGGAGGGGACACTGAAGCTTTCTTT.

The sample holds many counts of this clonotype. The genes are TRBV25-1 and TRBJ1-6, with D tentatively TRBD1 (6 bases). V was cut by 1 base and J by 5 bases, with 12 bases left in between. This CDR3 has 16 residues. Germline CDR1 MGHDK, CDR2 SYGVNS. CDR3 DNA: TGTGCCAGCAGTGAATTGGCAGGGGCCAATAATTCACCCCTCCACTTT. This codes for CASSELAGANNSPLHF.

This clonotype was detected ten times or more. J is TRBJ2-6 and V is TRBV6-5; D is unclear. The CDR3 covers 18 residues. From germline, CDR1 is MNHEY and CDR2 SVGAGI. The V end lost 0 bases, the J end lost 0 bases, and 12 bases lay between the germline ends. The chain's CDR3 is CASSYSITGLSGANVLTF. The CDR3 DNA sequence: TGTGCCAGCAGTTACTCGATAACTGGTCTCTCTGGGGCCAACGTCCTGACTTTC.

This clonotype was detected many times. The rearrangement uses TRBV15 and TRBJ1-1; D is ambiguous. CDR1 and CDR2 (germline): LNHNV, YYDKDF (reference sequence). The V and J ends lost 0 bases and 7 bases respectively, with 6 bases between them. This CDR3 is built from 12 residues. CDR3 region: CATSRDQIEAFF. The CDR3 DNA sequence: TGTGCCACCAGCAGAGATCAGATTGAAGCTTTCTTT. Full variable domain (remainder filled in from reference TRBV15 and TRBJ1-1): DAMVIQNPRYQVTQFGKPVTLSCSQTLNHNVMYWYQQKSSQAPKLLFHYYDKDFNNEADTPDNFQSRRPNTSFCFLDIRSPGLGDTAMYLCATSRDQIEAFFGQGTRLTVV.